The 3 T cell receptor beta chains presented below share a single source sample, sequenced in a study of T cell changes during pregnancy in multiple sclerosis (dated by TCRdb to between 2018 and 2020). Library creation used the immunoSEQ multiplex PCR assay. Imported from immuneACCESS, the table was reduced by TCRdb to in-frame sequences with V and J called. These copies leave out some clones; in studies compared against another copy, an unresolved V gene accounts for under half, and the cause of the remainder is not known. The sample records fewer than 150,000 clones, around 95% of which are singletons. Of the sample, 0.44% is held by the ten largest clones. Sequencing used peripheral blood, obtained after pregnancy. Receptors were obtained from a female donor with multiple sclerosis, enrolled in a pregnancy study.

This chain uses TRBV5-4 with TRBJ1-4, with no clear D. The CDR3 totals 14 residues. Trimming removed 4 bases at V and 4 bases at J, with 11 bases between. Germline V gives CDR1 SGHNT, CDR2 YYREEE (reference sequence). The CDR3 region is CASSPGRDNEKLFF. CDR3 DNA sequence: TGTGCCAGCAGCCCCGGGAGAGATAATGAAAAACTGTTTTTT.

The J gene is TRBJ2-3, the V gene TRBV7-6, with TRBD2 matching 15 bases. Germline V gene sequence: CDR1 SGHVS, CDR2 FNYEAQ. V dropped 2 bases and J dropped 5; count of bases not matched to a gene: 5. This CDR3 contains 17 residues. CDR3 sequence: CASSLPGLAGGGDTQYF. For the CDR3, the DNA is TGTGCCAGCAGCTTACCCGGACTAGCGGGAGGGGGAGATACGCAGTATTTT.

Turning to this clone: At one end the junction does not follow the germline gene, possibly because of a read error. Here the CDR3 DNA reads TGTGCTAGCAGCCAAGACAGGGGGGCCGAGACCCAGTACTTC. Protein product: CASSQDRGAETQYF. The chain carries TRBV7-7 and TRBJ2-5, with 9 bases identical to TRBD1. Germline V gives CDR1 SSHAT, CDR2 FNYEAQ (reference sequence). The CDR3 sequence is 14 residues long.